These T cell receptor beta chains were read from a single sample in a study of blood T cell repertoires in COVID-19. Method: immunoSEQ multiplex PCR; TCRdb's copy keeps in-frame clones and lacks some. The table has 310,000 or so clones, roughly 90% seen once; the top ten hold roughly 4.1%. The sample comprised peripheral blood. The receptors were sampled from a woman aged 50 to 60 with active or convalescent COVID-19. Both conserved end residues are part of each CDR3. D genes are given only for firm matches. Clone size is given for some rows only: seen once, a few or many times, or a class if the clone is expanded.

TRBJ1-1 14 . . TRBV2 TGTGCCAGCAAGATTACGACAGGCCCGACTGAAGCTTTCTTT CASKITTGPTEAFF
TRBJ1-1 14 TRBD1 . TRBV4-1 TGCGCCAGCAGCCTCGGACAGGGGACGACTGAAGCTTTCTTT CASSLGQGTTEAFF
TRBJ1-2 15 . . TRBV5-1 TGCGCCAGCCACGAACCGCAGGGTCCTAACTATGGCTACACCTTC CASHEPQGPNYGYTF
TRBJ1-1 19 . . TRBV29-1 TGCAGCGTTGAAGATCTTCAGGAGCGGGGGTATTGGGGGTACACTGAAGCTTTCTTT CSVEDLQERGYWGYTEAFF
TRBJ2-7 15 TRBD2 . TRBV5-1 TGCGCCAGCAGCTTGGGGGCTAGCGGGGACTACGAGCAGTACTTC CASSLGASGDYEQYF
TRBJ1-2 16 . . TRBV11-2 TGTGCCAGCAGCTCCCCTGACAGGATAAGGGGCTATGGCTACACCTTC CASSSPDRIRGYGYTF
TRBJ1-2 11 . . TRBV29-1 TGCAGCGTTGATAATCTCGGTGGCTACACCTTC CSVDNLGGYTF
TRBJ2-5 15 TRBD2 once TRBV27 TGTGCCAGCAGTTTACTAGCGGGAGCTGTCGAGACCCAGTACTTC CASSLLAGAVETQYF
TRBJ1-4 16 TRBD1 . TRBV9 TGTGCCAGCAGTACCGGACAGGCAGCAACTAATGAAAAACTGTTTTTT CASSTGQAATNEKLFF
TRBJ1-1 16 . . TRBV19 TGTGCCAGTGGGCCGACAGGCTCGGTTTTAAATACTGAAGCTTTCTTT CASGPTGSVLNTEAFF
TRBJ2-1 15 TRBD2 . TRBV5-8 TGTGCCAGCAGCCTTGGACTAGGTAGTGACAATGAGCAGTTCTTC CASSLGLGSDNEQFF
TRBJ2-1 11 . . TRBV7-8 TGTGCCAGCAGCCTGGAGGATGAGCAGTTCTTC CASSLEDEQFF
TRBJ2-7 14 . once TRBV5-1 TGCGCCAGCAGCTCCCGACAGAGTACCTACGAGCAGTACTTC CASSSRQSTYEQYF
TRBJ2-7 15 TRBD2 . TRBV27 TGTGCCAGCAGTTTAGGGAGACTAGCGGAGTACGAGCAGTACTTC CASSLGRLAEYEQYF
TRBJ1-2 16 TRBD1 . TRBV5-1 TGCGCCAGCAGCTTGGGCCAGGGACAGGGGACGAGAGGCTACACCTTC CASSLGQGQGTRGYTF
TRBJ1-1 16 . . TRBV12-5 TGTGCTAGTGGTTTGGGGGAGGCCACCAGGAACACTGAAGCTTTCTTT CASGLGEATRNTEAFF
TRBJ2-2 12 . once TRBV7-3 TGTGCCAGCAGCCTAGCAGGCGGGGAGCTGTTTTTT CASSLAGGELFF
TRBJ2-1 13 . once TRBV24-1 TGTGCCACCTTATCTCCCAGTCACAATGAGCAGTTCTTC CATLSPSHNEQFF